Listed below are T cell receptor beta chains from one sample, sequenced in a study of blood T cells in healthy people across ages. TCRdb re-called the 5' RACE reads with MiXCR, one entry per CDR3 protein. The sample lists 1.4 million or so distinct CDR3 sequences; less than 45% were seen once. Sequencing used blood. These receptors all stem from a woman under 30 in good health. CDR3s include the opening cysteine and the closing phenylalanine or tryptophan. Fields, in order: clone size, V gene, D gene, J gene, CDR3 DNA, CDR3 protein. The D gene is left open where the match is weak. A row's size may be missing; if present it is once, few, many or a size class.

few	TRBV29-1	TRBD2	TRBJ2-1	TGCAGCGTTGTCGGGGGGGTAGCCTACAATGAGCAGTTCTTC	CSVVGGVAYNEQFF
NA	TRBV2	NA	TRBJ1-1	TGTGCCAGCAGCGACATATACACTGAAGCTTTCTTT	CASSDIYTEAFF
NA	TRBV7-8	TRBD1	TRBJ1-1	TGTGCCAGCAACCCGGAGGGGGCGGTGAACACTGAAGCTTTCTTT	CASNPEGAVNTEAFF
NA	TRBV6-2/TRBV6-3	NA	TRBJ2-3	TGTGCCAGCAGTTACCCCTACACCGATTTCACAGATACGCAGTATTTT	CASSYPYTDFTDTQYF
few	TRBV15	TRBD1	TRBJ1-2	TGTGCCACCAGCAAAGCCGGGACAGGGTACGCGAACGGCTACACCTTC	CATSKAGTGYANGYTF
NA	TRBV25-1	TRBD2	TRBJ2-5	TGTGCCAGCAGTGATCCCACTAGCGGAGTACAAGAGACCCAGTACTTC	CASSDPTSGVQETQYF
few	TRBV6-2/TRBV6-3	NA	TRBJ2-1	TGTGCCAGCAGTTACTTCCATATCGGGGAGCAGTTCTTC	CASSYFHIGEQFF
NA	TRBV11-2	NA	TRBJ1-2	TGTGCCAGCAGCTTAGAACCCGCAGACACACTCTATGGCTACACCTTC	CASSLEPADTLYGYTF
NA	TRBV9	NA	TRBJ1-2	TGTGCCAGCAGCGTTGGTTTGGGTTGGAATGGCTACACCTTC	CASSVGLGWNGYTF
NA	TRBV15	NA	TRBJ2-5	TGTGCCACCAGCAGAGCAACGGACAGCTCCTCGTACTTC	CATSRATDSSSYF
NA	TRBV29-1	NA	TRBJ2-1	TGCAGCGTTGAAGATCGGCCTAAACACCTATATTACAATGAGCAGTTCTTC	CSVEDRPKHLYYNEQFF
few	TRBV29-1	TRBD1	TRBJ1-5	TGCAGCGTTGGAGGGACAGGGCAAAATCAGCCCCAGCATTTT	CSVGGTGQNQPQHF
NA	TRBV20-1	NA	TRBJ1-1	TGCAGTGCTTCCGGCGATGGACGGAGGAACACTGAAGCTTTCTTT	CSASGDGRRNTEAFF
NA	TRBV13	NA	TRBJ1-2	TGTGCCAGCAGCTCGGACACGCCGATGTATGGCTACACCTTC	CASSSDTPMYGYTF
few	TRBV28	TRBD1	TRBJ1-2	TGTGCCACCACCGGGACAGTATATGGCTACACCTTC	CATTGTVYGYTF
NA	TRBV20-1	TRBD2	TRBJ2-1	TGCAGTGCTCCCCTAGCGGGGGGTGGCTACAATGAGCAGTTCTTC	CSAPLAGGGYNEQFF
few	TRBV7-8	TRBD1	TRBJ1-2	TGTGCCAGCAGCAGACAACAGGGGAACTATGGCTACACCTTC	CASSRQQGNYGYTF
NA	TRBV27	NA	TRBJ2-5	TGTGCCAGCAGTCCAACCCCCGGACAGACCCAAGAGACCCAGTACTTC	CASSPTPGQTQETQYF
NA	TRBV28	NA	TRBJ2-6	TGTGCCAACAGTCCCCAGTTATCTGGGGCCAACGTCCTGACTTTC	CANSPQLSGANVLTF
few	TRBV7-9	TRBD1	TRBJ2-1	TGTGCCACCGCCGGGGGACAGGCAAATGAGCAGTTCTTC	CATAGGQANEQFF
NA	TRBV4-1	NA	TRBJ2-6	TGCGCCAGCAGCCAAGATCCCCGACGGCCTTGGGGAGGTGGGGCCAACGTCCTGACTTTC	CASSQDPRRPWGGGANVLTF
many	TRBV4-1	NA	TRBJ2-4	TGCGCCAGCAGCCACGGGACCGCATTAGCCAAAAACATTCAGTACTTC	CASSHGTALAKNIQYF
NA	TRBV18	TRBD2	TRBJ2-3	TGTGCCGGCTCACCTTTAGCGGGAGGGCCGGGAGATACGCAGTATTTT	CAGSPLAGGPGDTQYF
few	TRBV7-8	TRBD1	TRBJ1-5	TGTGCCAGCAGCCAGGGGACAGATCTGTATAGCAATCAGCCCCAGCATTTT	CASSQGTDLYSNQPQHF
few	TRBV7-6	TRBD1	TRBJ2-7	TGTGCCAGCAGCTTAGGGGACAGTGCCTCCTACGAGCAGTACTTC	CASSLGDSASYEQYF